This entry lists 20 T cell receptor beta chains sequenced from one sample in a study of cytomegalovirus exposure and HLA in healthy donors. Some clones are missing from TCRdb's copy, which holds only in-frame ones; the method was immunoSEQ multiplex PCR. The top ten clones hold 1.4% of a sample with roughly 130,000 clones, almost 90% of them seen once. The material sequenced was PBMCs. These receptors came from a man aged 25-45 years in good health and CMV-seronegative.

The rearrangement links TRBV7-9 to TRBJ2-7, with 7 nucleotides matching TRBD1. CDR3 length: 14 amino acids. The germline V gene has CDR1 SEHNR and CDR2 FQNEAQ (reference sequence). V lost 1 base, J lost 7 bases, and 7 bases stayed unmatched. This chain's CDR3 is CASSLEARGREQYF. CDR3 nucleotides: TGTGCCAGCAGCTTAGAGGCCAGGGGGAGAGAGCAGTACTTC.

The rearrangement joins TRBV7-9 to TRBJ2-1; weak D call: TRBD2 (6 bases). The CDR3 runs to 17 residues. CDR1 and CDR2 (germline): SEHNR, FQNEAQ (reference sequence). V was cut by 3 bases and J by 9 bases, with 24 bases left in between. The CDR3 is CASSFSLAARGEGEQFF. The CDR3 bases are TGTGCCAGCAGCTTCTCTTTAGCGGCGAGGGGTGAGGGTGAGCAGTTCTTC.

V is TRBV29-1 and J is TRBJ2-3; D not resolved. The V end lost 4 bases, the J end lost 3 bases, and 8 bases lay between the germline ends. The CDR3 contains 12 residues. CDR1 SQVTM and CDR2 ANQGSEA come from the germline V gene. The CDR3 DNA reads TGCAGCGTTGTTGAGAGTACAGATACGCAGTATTTT. Encoded protein: CSVVESTDTQYF.

The V and J genes are TRBV30 and TRBJ2-1, with D unclear. Germline V gene lookup returns CDR1 GTSNPN and CDR2 SVGIG (reference sequence). V was pared by 3 bases and J by 4 bases, with 4 bases between. CDR3 size: 11 residues. This CDR3 reads CAWSEYNEQFF. The CDR3 DNA follows: TGTGCCTGGAGCGAGTACAATGAGCAGTTCTTC.

The chain is built from TRBV6-6 and TRBJ2-3, with D possibly being TRBD2 (6 bases). Germline V CDR1 and CDR2: MNHNY, SVGAGI (reference sequence). Trimming removed 4 bases at V and 0 bases at J, with 8 bases between. This CDR3 region has 14 residues. The CDR3 loop reads CASSWAGSTDTQYF. As DNA, the CDR3 is TGTGCCAGCAGTTGGGCGGGGAGCACAGATACGCAGTATTTT.

This clone showed up just once. The chain employs TRBV9 and TRBJ2-1, with D maybe TRBD2 (5 bases). Between the trimmed V and J ends, which lost 0 bases and 10 bases, there was a span of 8 bases. From germline, CDR1 is SGDLS and CDR2 YYNGEE. The CDR3 extends over 12 amino acids. The CDR3 bases are TGTGCCAGCAGCGTAGATCGAGGGGAGCAGTTCTTC. Translation: CASSVDRGEQFF.

The CDR3 sequence: CASSVGTGSIYTF. CDR3 DNA: TGTGCCAGCAGCGTGGGAACAGGTTCAATCTACACCTTC. The chain joins TRBV9 to TRBJ1-2; possible D gene TRBD1, 5 bases. CDR1 and CDR2 from the germline V gene are SGDLS and YYNGEE. The CDR3 is 13 amino acids. Trimming left V 2 bases short and J 10 bases short, with 15 bases between.

The rearrangement joins TRBV27 to TRBJ2-3; D possibly corresponds to TRBD1 (5 bases). CDR3 length: 15 residues. V lost 5 bases to trimming and J lost 1 base, with 13 bases between them. CDR1 and CDR2 (germline): MNHEY, SMNVEV (reference sequence). CDR3 DNA sequence: TGTGCCAGCAGTCCTTGGCAGGGTGGCACAGATACGCAGTATTTT. Its protein is CASSPWQGGTDTQYF.

The chain recombines TRBV19 with TRBJ1-1; 7 positions agree with TRBD1. The CDR3 sequence is 15 residues long. Germline V gene lookup returns CDR1 LNHDA and CDR2 SQIVND (reference sequence). With 5 bases clipped from V and 7 bases from J, the junction kept 13 bases outside the gene matches. For the CDR3, the DNA is TGTGCCAGTAGTCCATTTGGCAGGGGGGTTTTTGAAGCTTTCTTT. As protein: CASSPFGRGVFEAFF.

This chain connects TRBV12-5 to TRBJ2-2, with TRBD1 matching over 12 bases. Germline CDR1 is LGHNT and CDR2 is FRNRAP. The CDR3 runs 17 residues. Trimming removed 6 bases from V and 6 bases from J; junction bases left unmatched: 11. The CDR3 nucleotides read TGTGCTAGTGGGTTCGGGACAGGGGGCGGTGTGGCCGGGGAGCTGTTTTTT. Protein product: CASGFGTGGGVAGELFF.

The rearrangement uses TRBV21-1 and TRBJ2-1; TRBD1 is the table's D call, not checked against the DNA. TRBV21-1 is given as a pseudogene. This CDR3 has 17 amino acids. As DNA, the CDR3 is TGTGCCAGCAGCAGGCAAACAGGGGCCTACGACTACAATGAGCAGTTCTTC. It translates to CASSRQTGAYDYNEQFF.

The chain has TRBV27 and TRBJ2-7; 7 nucleotides line up with TRBD1. The CDR3 extends over 18 amino acids. Germline values: CDR1 MNHEY, CDR2 SMNVEV (reference sequence). V gave up 4 bases and J gave up 2 bases; unmatched junction bases: 17. The CDR3 spells CASSSPGQVVFKTYEQYF. The CDR3 bases are TGTGCCAGCAGTTCGCCCGGACAGGTGGTTTTTAAAACCTACGAGCAGTACTTC.

The chain combines TRBV12-5 with TRBJ2-6; the D gene is possibly TRBD2 (5 bases). Germline V gene lookup returns CDR1 LGHNT and CDR2 FRNRAP. The CDR3 loop spans 16 amino acids. V gave up 6 bases and J gave up 2 bases, with 14 bases separating them. CDR3 amino acids: CASGPGISPGANVLTF. CDR3 in DNA: TGTGCTAGTGGGCCCGGGATCAGTCCTGGGGCCAACGTCCTGACTTTC.

V is TRBV4-1 and J is TRBJ2-3, with TRBD2 identical over 9 bases. Germline V gives CDR1 MGHRA, CDR2 YSYEKL. V was clipped by 0 bases and J by 6 bases; unmatched bases: 7. The length of the CDR3 is 16 residues. CDR3 nucleotides: TGCGCCAGCAGCCAAGAACCTAGCGGGATTGGTGATACGCAGTATTTT. Amino acids: CASSQEPSGIGDTQYF.

V usage is TRBV5-4 and J usage is TRBJ2-6, with TRBD1 matching 7 bases. V gave up 4 bases and J gave up 6 bases; unmatched junction bases: 4. Per germline, CDR1 SGHNT and CDR2 YYREEE (reference sequence). This CDR3 region has 14 residues. This CDR3 is CASSLQGPANVLTF. DNA for the CDR3: TGTGCCAGCAGCCTACAGGGGCCGGCCAACGTCCTGACTTTC.

This chain uses TRBV10-3 with TRBJ1-6; 7 positions match TRBD1. The CDR3 has 15 amino acids. Trimming at V came to 10 bases and at J to 9 bases, leaving 15 bases not matched to a gene. In germline, CDR1 is ENHRY, CDR2 SYGVKD. The CDR3 coding sequence is TGTGCCAGCAGACCGCTAACAGGGGAGAGTTCACCCCTCCACTTT. It encodes CASRPLTGESSPLHF.

J is TRBJ1-2 and V is TRBV25-1; 11 bases map to TRBD1. The CDR3 extends over 14 amino acids. Germline CDR1 MGHDK, CDR2 SYGVNS. After removal of 5 bases from V and 7 bases from J, the junction contained 6 bases not matched to a gene. CDR3 nucleotides: TGTGCCAGCAGTTCCCCCGGGACAGGGGGTGGCTACACCTTC. This codes for CASSSPGTGGGYTF.

The rearrangement joins TRBV6-4 to TRBJ1-5, with a weak D call TRBD1 (6 bases). The V end lost 2 bases, the J end lost 7 bases, and 15 bases lay between the germline ends. This CDR3 spans 15 amino acids. Germline V gives CDR1 MRHNA, CDR2 SNTAGT. The CDR3 reads CASSDGGGVGQPQHF. As DNA, the CDR3 is TGTGCCAGCAGTGACGGGGGGGGCGTAGGACAGCCCCAGCATTTT.

The chain carries TRBV7-2 and TRBJ1-2; TRBD1 matches 8 bases. The CDR3 loop spans 14 amino acids. Germline-derived CDR1 and CDR2 are SGHTA and FQGNSA. The V segment lost 3 bases and the J segment 3 bases; nucleotides outside the gene matches: 3. The chain's CDR3 is CASSLGDRYYGYTF. The CDR3 DNA reads as TGTGCCAGCAGCTTGGGGGACAGGTACTATGGCTACACCTTC.

The chain couples TRBV10-1 to TRBJ2-1; 7 nucleotides agree with TRBD1. V trimming: 11 bases; J trimming: 6 bases; junction bases outside the gene matches: 7. There are 12 residues in the CDR3. CDR1 WNHNN and CDR2 SYGVQD come from the germline V gene (reference sequence). The CDR3 DNA reads TGCGCCCGCCAGGGACAGCCCAATGAGCAGTTCTTC. Translating gives CARQGQPNEQFF.